One sample yielded the 24 T cell receptor beta chains listed below, sequenced in a study of blood T cells in healthy people across ages. Sample-barcoded 5' priming and a J-beta primer mix drove a second PCR of 7 to 11 cycles. Each CDR3 protein is one row after TCRdb ran MiXCR on the 5' RACE reads. The table has about 1.5 million distinct CDR3 sequences, approximately 39% seen once. What was sequenced was blood. The receptors originated from a woman aged 18-35 years in good health.

This chain's CDR3 is CSARAGPGRTDTQYF. CDR3 DNA sequence: TGCAGTGCCAGGGCGGGCCCGGGCCGCACAGATACGCAGTATTTT. The chain links TRBV20-1 to TRBJ2-3; tentatively, D is TRBD1 or TRBD2 (5 bases each). CDR1 DFQATT and CDR2 SNEGSKA come from the germline V gene (reference sequence). The length of the CDR3 is 15 residues. Trimming stripped 6 bases from V and 1 base from J, with 17 bases between.

The chain carries TRBV10-2 and TRBJ2-7; maybe TRBD2 (6 bases). The CDR3 extends over 15 amino acids. V lost 0 bases and J lost 5, with 14 bases in between. CDR1 is WSHSY and CDR2 is SAAADI in the germline V gene. The CDR3, as DNA: TGCGCCAGCAGTGAGTCAATAGGCTGGGGGGACGAGCAGTACTTC. This sequence encodes CASSESIGWGDEQYF.

The rearrangement joins TRBV7-2 to TRBJ2-1; perhaps D is TRBD1 or TRBD2 (5 bases each). The end of the DNA fits TRBJ2-7 better, so the J call may be wrong. Looked up from germline, CDR1 is SGHTA and CDR2 is FQGNSA. This CDR3 comprises 14 residues. The CDR3 DNA reads TGTGCCAGCAGCCGAGGGACGTTCTACAATGAGCAGTACTTC. Translation gives CASSRGTFYNEQYF.

This chain joins TRBV28 and TRBJ2-1; the match to TRBD1 covers 7 bases. The CDR3 has 14 amino acids. Germline assignment: CDR1 MDHEN and CDR2 SYDVKM. The junction had 5 bases not matched to a gene; V was cut back by 5 bases and J by 4 bases. The CDR3 here is CASSVPGQYNEQFF. For the CDR3, the DNA is TGTGCCAGCAGTGTTCCGGGACAGTACAATGAGCAGTTCTTC.

This clonotype came up a few times. This rearrangement joins TRBV7-2 to TRBJ2-7, with D uncertain. The CDR3 length is 13 residues. V shed 5 bases and J shed 4 bases, with 12 bases lying between them. Germline CDR1 is SGHTA and CDR2 is FQGNSA. For the CDR3, the DNA is TGTGCCAGCAGCGCGCCCCCACTGTACGAGCAGTACTTC. The encoded protein is CASSAPPLYEQYF.

The chain has TRBV9 and TRBJ2-5, with TRBD2 matching over 7 bases. Germline V gene lookup returns CDR1 SGDLS and CDR2 YYNGEE. This CDR3 has 14 amino acids. The trim removed 4 bases at V and 6 bases at J, leaving 9 bases unmatched. DNA of the CDR3: TGTGCCAGCAGCATCGGCGGGAGCGGAAAGACCCAGTACTTC. Its translation is CASSIGGSGKTQYF.

This clonotype was seen more than once but under ten times. This chain uses TRBV7-2 with TRBJ1-1; D may be TRBD1 (6 bases). Trimming took 5 bases from V and 2 from J, leaving 18 bases between them. The CDR3 is 16 residues long. Germline CDR1 and CDR2: SGHTA and FQGNSA. The CDR3 DNA sequence: TGTGCCAGCAGCCCCGCCATTTGGGGGGCAAACACTGAAGCTTTCTTT. This sequence encodes CASSPAIWGANTEAFF.

The chain recombines TRBV12-5 with TRBJ2-7; 7 nucleotides match TRBD1. The J call may be faulty, since TRBJ2-4 better matches the DNA end. Per germline, CDR1 LGHNT and CDR2 FRNRAP. This CDR3 comprises 16 residues. CDR3 sequence reads: CASGFRQGIAKNIQYF. The CDR3 bases are TGTGCTAGTGGTTTCCGACAGGGTATAGCCAAAAACATTCAGTACTTC.

Details on this clonotype: This may arise from a read error, as a much more abundant clone is one base away. This rearrangement joins TRBV27 to TRBJ1-1; 9 nucleotides align to TRBD1. The V segment lost 5 bases and the J segment 4 bases; nucleotides outside the gene matches: 2. CDR1 and CDR2 from the germline V gene are MNHEY and SMNVEV (reference sequence). This CDR3 is 13 amino acids long. This chain's CDR3 is CASSGTGSTEAFF. CDR3 bases: TGTGCCAGCAGTGGGACAGGGAGCACTGAAGCTTTCTTT.

The chain recombines TRBV7-2 with TRBJ2-5; 7 positions agree with TRBD2. Germline-derived CDR1 and CDR2 are SGHTA and FQGNSA. V dropped 4 bases and J dropped 2; count of bases not matched to a gene: 10. The CDR3 totals 16 residues. The CDR3 region has the DNA TGTGCCAGCAGCTCCCTGAGACTAGCTCATCAAGAGACCCAGTACTTC. It encodes CASSSLRLAHQETQYF.

V gene TRBV3-1 combines with J gene TRBJ2-7, with 7 nucleotides matching TRBD2. Germline CDR1 LGHDT, CDR2 YNNKEL (reference sequence). Trimming took 4 bases from V and 7 from J; bases not matched to a gene: 10. The CDR3 is 14 amino acids. The CDR3 here is CASSPGWAGDEQYF. In DNA form, the CDR3 reads TGTGCCAGCAGCCCTGGGTGGGCGGGAGATGAGCAGTACTTC.

With respect to this clonotype: A much bigger clone sits one base away, suggesting this may be a read error. V is TRBV7-9 and J is TRBJ2-5; 7 bases line up with TRBD1. J gave up 2 bases and V 6 bases, and 6 bases lay outside the gene matches. The germline gives CDR1 SEHNR, CDR2 FQNEAQ (reference sequence). The length of the CDR3 is 14 residues. The DNA of the CDR3 is TGTGCCAGCAGTCGAGGACAGGAACAAGAGACCCAGTACTTC. Its protein is CASSRGQEQETQYF.

J is TRBJ1-5 and V is TRBV20-1; no clear D. Trimming took 4 bases from V and 4 from J, leaving 8 bases between them. Germline values: CDR1 DFQATT, CDR2 SNEGSKA (reference sequence). The length of the CDR3 is 12 residues. CDR3 sequence reads: CSAKHSNQPQHF. Here the CDR3 DNA reads TGCAGTGCTAAACACAGTAATCAGCCCCAGCATTTT.

At least ten counts were recorded for this clonotype. V is TRBV28 and J is TRBJ1-2; the D is unclear. V lost 3 bases to trimming and J lost 0 bases, with 14 bases between them. This CDR3 comprises 16 residues. Germline CDR1 reads MDHEN; CDR2 reads SYDVKM. CDR3 in amino acids: CASSFDLQTANYGYTF. CDR3 nucleotides: TGTGCCAGCAGTTTCGACCTTCAAACAGCTAACTATGGCTACACCTTC.

The chain carries TRBV12-3 or TRBV12-4 and TRBJ1-5; no definite D call. This CDR3 has 14 amino acids. The V gene lost 11 bases and the J gene lost 1 base, with 15 bases spanning the gap. The CDR3 DNA follows: TGTGCCTGCCTCGGTCATCTGAGCAATCAGCCCCAGCATTTT. Protein: CACLGHLSNQPQHF.

The genes are TRBV5-1 and TRBJ2-3; 14 nucleotides align to TRBD2. Germline-derived CDR1 and CDR2 are SGHRS and YFSETQ. The CDR3 is 18 amino acids. Trimming removed 0 bases from V and 2 bases from J; junction bases left unmatched: 5. The CDR3 DNA follows: TGCGCCAGCAGCTTGGGCCTGACTAGCGGGGGGGCCACAGATACGCAGTATTTT. Translation: CASSLGLTSGGATDTQYF.

The V and J genes are TRBV25-1 and TRBJ2-1, with unresolved D. The DNA end is a closer match to TRBJ2-7, so the J assignment may be wrong. The CDR3 length is 14 residues. CDR1 and CDR2 from the germline V gene are MGHDK and SYGVNS. The CDR3 loop reads CASREVGSYNEQYF. Written as DNA, the CDR3 is TGTGCCAGCAGAGAGGTGGGCTCCTACAATGAGCAGTACTTC.

This chain joins TRBV3-1 and TRBJ2-7; 7 positions match TRBD2. CDR1 is LGHDT and CDR2 is YNNKEL in the germline V gene (reference sequence). V trimming: 0 bases; J trimming: 2 bases; junction bases outside the gene matches: 10. CDR3 length: 17 residues. CDR3 DNA sequence: TGTGCCAGCAGCCAAGATCTACTTGGTCGGGGGGCCTACGAGCAGTACTTC. It encodes CASSQDLLGRGAYEQYF.

The chain employs TRBV20-1 and TRBJ2-1; the D is unclear. This CDR3 has 11 residues. V lost 4 bases and J lost 5, with 6 bases in between. Germline V gene sequence: CDR1 DFQATT, CDR2 SNEGSKA (reference sequence). The CDR3 nucleotides read TGCAGTGCTAATAGACACAATGAGCAGTTCTTC. Amino acids: CSANRHNEQFF.

This rearrangement joins TRBV30 to TRBJ1-2; no reliable D call. Trimming took off 3 bases at V and 0 bases at J, with 8 bases between the two ends. The CDR3 is 13 residues long. Germline V gene sequence: CDR1 GTSNPN, CDR2 SVGIG (reference sequence). CDR3 region: CAWSLTANYGYTF. The CDR3 DNA reads as TGTGCCTGGAGCCTAACAGCTAACTATGGCTACACCTTC. The full variable domain, with the rest looked up from reference TRBV30 and TRBJ1-2, is SQTIHQWPATLVQPVGSPLSLECTVEGTSNPNLYWYRQAAGRGLQLLFYSVGIGQISSEVPQNLSASRPQDRQFILSSKKLLLSDSGFYLCAWSLTANYGYTFGSGTRLTVV.

The sample holds many counts of this clonotype. J is TRBJ1-2 and V is TRBV20-1, with D possibly matching TRBD1 (6 bases). CDR1 is DFQATT and CDR2 is SNEGSKA in the germline V gene (reference sequence). V lost 3 bases, J lost 1 base, and 9 bases lay in between. The CDR3 runs to 13 residues. The CDR3: CSASGQSNYGYTF. The CDR3 DNA reads as TGCAGTGCTAGTGGACAGAGTAACTATGGCTACACCTTC.

The J gene is TRBJ1-1, the V gene TRBV12-3 or TRBV12-4, with 7 nucleotides matching TRBD1. Trimming removed 5 bases from V and 0 bases from J; junction bases left unmatched: 6. This CDR3 has 15 amino acids. The CDR3 DNA reads as TGTGCCAGCAGTCACGAGGGACAGTTGAACACTGAAGCTTTCTTT. This codes for CASSHEGQLNTEAFF.

The V and J genes are TRBV29-1 and TRBJ2-5; the match to TRBD2 covers 9 bases. The V gene's germline CDR1 is SQVTM and CDR2 ANQGSEA. CDR3 length: 16 residues. V was clipped by 5 bases and J by 11 bases; unmatched bases: 21. Here the CDR3 reads CSVKRVAGEEGNEQYF. The CDR3, as DNA: TGCAGCGTTAAACGGGTAGCGGGAGAGGAAGGCAATGAGCAGTACTTC.

In this sample, this clonotype turned up many times. The V and J genes are TRBV7-2 and TRBJ2-7; D gene uncertain. CDR3 length equals 13 residues. Germline loops: CDR1 SGHTA, CDR2 FQGNSA. V lost 1 base and J lost 7, with 11 bases in between. The CDR3 bases are TGTGCCAGCAGCTTAGAACCCCCTAGGGAGCAGTACTTC. Translation gives CASSLEPPREQYF.